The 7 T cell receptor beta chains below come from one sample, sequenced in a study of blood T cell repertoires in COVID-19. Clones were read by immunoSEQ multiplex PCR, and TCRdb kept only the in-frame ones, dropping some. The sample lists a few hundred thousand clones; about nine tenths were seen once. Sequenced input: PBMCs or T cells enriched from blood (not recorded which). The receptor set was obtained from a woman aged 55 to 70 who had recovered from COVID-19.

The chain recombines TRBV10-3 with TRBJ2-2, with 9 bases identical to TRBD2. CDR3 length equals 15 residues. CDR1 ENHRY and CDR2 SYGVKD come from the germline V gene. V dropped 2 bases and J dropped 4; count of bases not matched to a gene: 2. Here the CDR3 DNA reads TGTGCCATCAGTGAGGTAGCGGGGGCCACCGGGGAGCTGTTTTTT. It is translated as CAISEVAGATGELFF.

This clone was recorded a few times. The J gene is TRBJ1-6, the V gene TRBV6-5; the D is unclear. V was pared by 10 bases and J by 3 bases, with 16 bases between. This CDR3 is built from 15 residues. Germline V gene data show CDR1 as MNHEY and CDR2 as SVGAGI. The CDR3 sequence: CATSGGVHYNSPLHF. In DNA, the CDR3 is TGTGCCACCAGCGGAGGCGTCCACTATAATTCACCCCTCCACTTT.

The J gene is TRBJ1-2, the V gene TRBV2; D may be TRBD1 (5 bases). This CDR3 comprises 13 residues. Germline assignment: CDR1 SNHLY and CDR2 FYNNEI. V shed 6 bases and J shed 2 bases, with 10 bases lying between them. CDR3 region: CASRKDNNYGYTF. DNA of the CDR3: TGTGCCAGCAGGAAGGACAACAACTATGGCTACACCTTC.

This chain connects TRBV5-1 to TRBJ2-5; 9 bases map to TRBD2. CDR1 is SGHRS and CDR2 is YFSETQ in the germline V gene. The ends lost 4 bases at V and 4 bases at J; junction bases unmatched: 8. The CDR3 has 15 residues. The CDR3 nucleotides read TGCGCCAGCAGCCGACCGGGACTAGCAGGAGAGACCCAGTACTTC. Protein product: CASSRPGLAGETQYF.

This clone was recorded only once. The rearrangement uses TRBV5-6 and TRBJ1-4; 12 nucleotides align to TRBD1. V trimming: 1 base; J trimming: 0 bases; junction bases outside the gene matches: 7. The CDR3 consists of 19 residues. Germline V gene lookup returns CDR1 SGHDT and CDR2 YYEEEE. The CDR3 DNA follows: TGTGCCAGCAGCTTGCCGGGACAGGGGGCGAGTGCAACTAATGAAAAACTGTTTTTT. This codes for CASSLPGQGASATNEKLFF. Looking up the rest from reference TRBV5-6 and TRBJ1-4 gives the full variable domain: DAGVTQSPTHLIKTRGQQVTLRCSPKSGHDTVSWYQQALGQGPQFIFQYYEEEERQRGNFPDRFSGHQFPNYSSELNVNALLLGDSALYLCASSLPGQGASATNEKLFFGSGTQLSVL.

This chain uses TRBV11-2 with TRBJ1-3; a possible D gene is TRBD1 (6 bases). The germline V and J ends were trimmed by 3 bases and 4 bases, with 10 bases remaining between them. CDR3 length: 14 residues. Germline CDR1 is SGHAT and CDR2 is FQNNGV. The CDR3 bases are TGTGCCAGCAGCTTCACAGGGAAAGGAAACACCATATATTTT. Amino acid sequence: CASSFTGKGNTIYF.

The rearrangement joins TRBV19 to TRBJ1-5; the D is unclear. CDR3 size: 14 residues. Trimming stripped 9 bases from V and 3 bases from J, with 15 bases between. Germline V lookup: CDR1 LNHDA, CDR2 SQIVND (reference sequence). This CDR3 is CARTLEVHNQPQHF. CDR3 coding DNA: TGTGCCAGAACCCTCGAGGTCCACAATCAGCCCCAGCATTTT.